The 7 T cell receptor beta chains below all came from one sample that was sequenced in a study of shared clonotypes between healthy human individuals. The naive CD8 fraction comprised CD45RO-negative cells positively selected for CCR7 and excluded terminally differentiated effector memory CD45RA+ cells. Some clones are missing from TCRdb's copy, which holds only in-frame ones; the method was immunoSEQ multiplex PCR. The sample shows about 2.1 million clones, 80% to 95% of them seen only once. The sequencing input was naive CD8+ T cells from PBMCs. The receptors were gathered from a young man in good health. Some clones in this sample may be carry-over from other donors' samples.

The chain employs TRBV7-9 and TRBJ1-2; D ambiguous. Looked up from germline, CDR1 is SEHNR and CDR2 is FQNEAQ (reference sequence). The ends were cut back, 6 bases at V and 6 bases at J, with 20 bases in the middle. The length of the CDR3 is 15 residues. CDR3 protein: CASSQPGSLRNGYTF. The CDR3 coding sequence is TGTGCCAGCAGTCAACCCGGGTCATTACGGAATGGCTACACCTTC.

The chain carries TRBV27 and TRBJ1-1; D is undetermined. The CDR3 sequence is 14 residues long. Germline V gene lookup returns CDR1 MNHEY and CDR2 SMNVEV (reference sequence). The ends were cut back, 6 bases at V and 8 bases at J, with 19 bases in the middle. The CDR3 bases are TGTGCCAGCAGCCGCAACCCTTCCCCATCCGAAGCTTTCTTT. The encoded protein is CASSRNPSPSEAFF.

The chain links TRBV30 to TRBJ2-1; no firm D call. The germline V gene has CDR1 GTSNPN and CDR2 SVGIG (reference sequence). With 0 bases removed from V and 7 bases from J, the gap between germline ends came to 13 bases. This CDR3 is 14 amino acids long. Written as DNA, the CDR3 is TGTGCCTGGAGTGTCTCGGGCCATAAGAATGAGCAGTTCTTC. Translated, it gives CAWSVSGHKNEQFF. The variable domain in full, with the rest retrieved from reference TRBV30 and TRBJ2-1, is SQTIHQWPATLVQPVGSPLSLECTVEGTSNPNLYWYRQAAGRGLQLLFYSVGIGQISSEVPQNLSASRPQDRQFILSSKKLLLSDSGFYLCAWSVSGHKNEQFFGPGTRLTVL.

The chain recombines TRBV10-3 with TRBJ2-7; 13 bases are shared with TRBD2. The length of the CDR3 is 16 residues. After removal of 6 bases from V and 3 bases from J, the junction contained 8 bases not matched to a gene. Germline CDR1 is ENHRY and CDR2 is SYGVKD. The CDR3 loop reads CAIRKWTSGSVYEQYF. CDR3 nucleotides: TGTGCCATCAGGAAGTGGACTAGCGGGAGCGTCTACGAGCAGTACTTC.

This clone occurred once. The sample has other DNA sequences that encode this CDR3 too. The chain employs TRBV27 and TRBJ1-1; perhaps TRBD1 as D (5 bases). The germline CDR1 and CDR2 sequences are MNHEY and SMNVEV (reference sequence). V was pared by 0 bases and J by 5 bases, with 10 bases between. The CDR3 is made up of 14 amino acids. Here the CDR3 reads CASSLSQGLTEAFF. The CDR3, as DNA: TGTGCCAGCAGTTTATCCCAGGGTTTGACTGAAGCTTTCTTT.

CDR3 sequence: CASSNTGQRRYEQYF. For the CDR3, the DNA is TGCGCCAGCAGCAATACAGGGCAAAGACGCTACGAGCAGTACTTC. The chain joins TRBV5-1 to TRBJ2-7; a possible D gene is TRBD1 (6 bases). Looked up from germline, CDR1 is SGHRS and CDR2 is YFSETQ. Between the trimmed V and J ends, which lost 4 bases and 3 bases, there was a span of 17 bases. The CDR3 spans 15 residues.

The V gene is TRBV7-8, the J gene TRBJ2-1; D is possibly TRBD2 (5 bases). This CDR3 comprises 16 residues. Between the trimmed V and J ends, which lost 2 bases and 8 bases, there was a span of 19 bases. Germline V lookup: CDR1 SGHVS, CDR2 FQNEAQ. The CDR3 protein is CASSLFPSRVTDEQFF. The DNA for the CDR3 is TGTGCCAGCAGCTTATTCCCTAGCCGGGTTACGGATGAGCAGTTCTTC.